This TCR beta chain was identified during a study of blood T cell repertoires in COVID-19. Study background: In each case, the material was cDNA or gDNA derived from T cells, B-cell-depleted T cells, or PBMCs.

TCRdb keeps only in-frame clones here, not all; method: immunoSEQ multiplex PCR. The sample lists some 200,000 clones, more than 70% occurring once. CDR3 length: 17 residues. Germline values: CDR1 SGDLS, CDR2 YYNGEE. V shed 0 bases and J 4 bases; nucleotides not matched to a gene: 6. The clonotype originates from an older woman with acute or convalescent COVID-19. The sample consisted of peripheral blood. The rearrangement uses TRBV9 and TRBJ1-6; 8 bases align to TRBD1. DNA for the CDR3: TGTGCCAGCAGCGTAGGGGACAGGCGGGGTTATAATTCACCCCTCCACTTT. This sequence encodes CASSVGDRRGYNSPLHF.